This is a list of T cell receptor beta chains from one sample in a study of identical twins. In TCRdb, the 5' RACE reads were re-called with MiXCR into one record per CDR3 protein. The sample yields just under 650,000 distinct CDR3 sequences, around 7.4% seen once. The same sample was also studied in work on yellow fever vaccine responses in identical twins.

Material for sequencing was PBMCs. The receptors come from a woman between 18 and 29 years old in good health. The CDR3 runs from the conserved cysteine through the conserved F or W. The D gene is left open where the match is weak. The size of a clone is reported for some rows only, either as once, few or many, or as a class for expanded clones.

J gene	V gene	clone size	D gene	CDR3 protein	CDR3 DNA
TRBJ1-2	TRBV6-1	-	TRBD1	CASGTDREFGYTF	TGTGCCAGCGGGACGGACAGGGAGTTCGGCTACACCTTC
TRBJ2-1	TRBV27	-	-	CASSPHPEYNEQFF	TGTGCCAGCAGTCCCCACCCAGAATACAATGAGCAGTTCTTC
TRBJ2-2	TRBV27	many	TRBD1	CATRGTGPGELFF	TGTGCCACCAGGGGGACAGGCCCCGGGGAGCTGTTTTTT
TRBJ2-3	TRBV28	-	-	CASKYGGASTDTQYF	TGTGCCAGCAAATATGGGGGGGCCAGCACAGATACGCAGTATTTT
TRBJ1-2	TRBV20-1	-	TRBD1	CSAPTGDLHGYTF	TGCAGTGCCCCGACAGGGGATCTTCATGGCTACACCTTC
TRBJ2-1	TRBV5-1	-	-	CASSLDPSVGEQFF	TGCGCCAGCAGCTTGGACCCCTCCGTTGGTGAGCAGTTCTTC
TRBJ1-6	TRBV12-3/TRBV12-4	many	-	CASSLAANSPLHF	TGTGCCAGCAGTTTGGCCGCTAATTCACCCCTCCACTTT
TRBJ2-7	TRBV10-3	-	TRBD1	CAISAGQGVSYEQYF	TGTGCCATCAGCGCCGGACAGGGGGTCTCCTACGAGCAGTACTTC
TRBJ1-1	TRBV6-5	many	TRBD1	CASSYSSGGTEAFF	TGTGCCAGCAGTTACTCGTCAGGGGGGACTGAAGCTTTCTTT
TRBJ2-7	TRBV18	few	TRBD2	CASSPPLAGGAYEQYF	TGTGCCAGCTCGCCTCCACTAGCGGGAGGGGCCTACGAGCAGTACTTC
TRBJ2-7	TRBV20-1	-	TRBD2	CSARISGRGYEQYF	TGCAGTGCTAGGATTAGCGGGAGGGGCTACGAGCAGTACTTC
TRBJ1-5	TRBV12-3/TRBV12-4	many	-	CASSPRAAGNQPQHF	TGTGCCAGCAGTCCCCGGGCAGCCGGCAATCAGCCCCAGCATTTT
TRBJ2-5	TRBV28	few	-	CASRSWTVLRETQYF	TGTGCCAGCAGGAGTTGGACAGTTTTGAGAGAGACCCAGTACTTC
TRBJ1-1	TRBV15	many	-	CATSPGAGHSYATEAFF	TGTGCCACCAGCCCAGGGGCCGGACACTCCTATGCGACTGAAGCTTTCTTT
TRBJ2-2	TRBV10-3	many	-	CAISVDRNTGELFF	TGTGCCATCAGTGTAGACAGGAACACCGGGGAGCTGTTTTTT
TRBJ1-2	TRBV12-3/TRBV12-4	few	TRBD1	CASSPEDRGNNYGYTF	TGTGCCAGCAGTCCAGAAGACAGGGGTAATAACTATGGCTACACCTTC
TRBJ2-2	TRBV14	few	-	CASSQGMFPRTGELFF	TGTGCCAGCAGCCAAGGAATGTTTCCCCGAACCGGGGAGCTGTTTTTT
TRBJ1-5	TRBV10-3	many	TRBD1	CAISESSGQGQKPQHF	TGTGCCATCAGTGAGTCGTCGGGACAGGGCCAAAAGCCCCAGCATTTT
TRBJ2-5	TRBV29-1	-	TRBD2	CSVVGSGRVQETQYF	TGCAGCGTCGTAGGTAGCGGGCGAGTCCAAGAGACCCAGTACTTC
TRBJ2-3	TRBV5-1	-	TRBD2	CASRALAGVTDTQYF	TGCGCCAGCAGGGCCCTAGCGGGGGTCACAGATACGCAGTATTTT
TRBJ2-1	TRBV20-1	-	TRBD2	CSAHGAGGTSSYNEQFF	TGCAGTGCCCATGGGGCGGGGGGCACAAGCTCCTACAATGAGCAGTTCTTC
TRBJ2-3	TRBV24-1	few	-	CATSDWGSADTQYF	TGTGCCACCAGTGATTGGGGATCGGCAGATACGCAGTATTTT
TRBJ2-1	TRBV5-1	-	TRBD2	CASSPTGRVSNRQFF	TGCGCCAGCAGCCCGACCGGGAGGGTGTCTAATCGGCAGTTCTTC
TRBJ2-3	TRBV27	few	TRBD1	CASSWDRVVAQYF	TGTGCCAGCAGTTGGGACAGGGTAGTAGCGCAGTATTTT
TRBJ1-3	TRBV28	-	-	CASSLVVGSGNTIYF	TGTGCCAGCAGTTTAGTCGTGGGCTCTGGAAACACCATATATTTT
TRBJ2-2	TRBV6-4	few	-	CASSPGRGGNTGELFF	TGTGCCAGCAGTCCAGGAAGGGGGGGGAACACCGGGGAGCTGTTTTTT
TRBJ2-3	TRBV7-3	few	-	CASSFQGSTDTQYF	TGTGCCAGCAGCTTCCAGGGGAGCACAGATACGCAGTATTTT
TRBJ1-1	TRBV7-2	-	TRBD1	CASSWGQGIGTEAFF	TGTGCCAGCAGCTGGGGACAGGGTATTGGAACTGAAGCTTTCTTT
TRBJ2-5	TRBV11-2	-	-	CASSPLNLGETQYF	TGTGCCAGCAGCCCGTTGAACCTTGGGGAGACCCAGTACTTC
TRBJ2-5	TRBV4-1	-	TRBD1	CASTRGGQGVRETQYF	TGCGCCAGCACCCGGGGAGGACAGGGCGTTAGGGAGACCCAGTACTTC
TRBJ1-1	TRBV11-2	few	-	CASSLVSGVEAFF	TGTGCCAGCAGCTTAGTTTCCGGGGTTGAAGCTTTCTTT
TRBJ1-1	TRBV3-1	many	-	CASSHAGAGVTEAFF	TGTGCCAGCAGCCACGCAGGGGCGGGTGTCACTGAAGCTTTCTTT
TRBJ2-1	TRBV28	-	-	CASRPDGFNEQFF	TGTGCCAGCAGACCCGACGGTTTCAATGAGCAGTTCTTC
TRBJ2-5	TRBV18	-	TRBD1	CASSPQGALQETQYF	TGTGCCAGCTCACCACAGGGGGCACTTCAAGAGACCCAGTACTTC
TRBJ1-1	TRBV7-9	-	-	CASSLGFAGGDTEAFF	TGTGCCAGCAGCTTAGGCTTTGCAGGAGGAGACACTGAAGCTTTCTTT
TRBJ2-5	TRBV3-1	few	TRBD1	CASSPRTGGAETQYF	TGTGCCAGCAGCCCCCGGACAGGGGGCGCAGAGACCCAGTACTTC
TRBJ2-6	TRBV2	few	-	CASSARQVSGANVLTF	TGTGCCAGCAGTGCCCGACAGGTTTCTGGGGCCAACGTCCTGACTTTC
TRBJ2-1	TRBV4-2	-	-	CASSQESVSSYNEQFF	TGTGCCAGCAGCCAGGAGAGCGTCAGCTCCTACAATGAGCAGTTCTTC
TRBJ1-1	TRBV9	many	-	CASSGTQGRNTEAFF	TGTGCCAGCAGCGGGACTCAAGGTCGGAACACTGAAGCTTTCTTT
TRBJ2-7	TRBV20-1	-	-	CSARSAFSYEQYF	TGCAGTGCTAGGTCAGCTTTCTCCTACGAGCAGTACTTC
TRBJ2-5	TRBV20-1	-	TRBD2	CSARLQAGGETQYF	TGCAGTGCTAGGCTACAGGCCGGGGGGGAGACCCAGTACTTC
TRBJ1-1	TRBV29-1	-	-	CSVEVGFGAFF	TGCAGCGTTGAAGTTGGCTTTGGAGCTTTCTTT
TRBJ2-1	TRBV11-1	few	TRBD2	CASSLGVAGATSYNEQFF	TGTGCCAGCAGCTTAGGGGTAGCGGGGGCTACCTCCTACAATGAGCAGTTCTTC
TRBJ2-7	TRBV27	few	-	CASSFTAYALRGYEQYF	TGTGCCAGCAGTTTCACCGCGTACGCTTTAAGGGGCTACGAGCAGTACTTC
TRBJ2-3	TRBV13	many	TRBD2	CASSQPERGSTDTQYF	TGTGCCAGCAGCCAACCTGAGCGGGGGAGCACAGATACGCAGTATTTT